This T cell receptor beta chain was identified during a study of shared clonotypes between healthy human individuals. Overall study results and limits: On the whole, naive subsets had larger estimated richness than memory subsets had. A handful of donors shared about 5% of their naive CD4 clonotypes.

The germline V gene has CDR1 MGHRA and CDR2 YSYEKL. V lost 1 base and J lost 4, with 7 bases in between. The CDR3 runs 13 residues. Notes on this clone: The target antigen is unknown.

The naive CD8 population came from CD45RO-negative cells selected for CCR7, without terminally differentiated effector memory CD45RA+ cells. Recent acute infections and vaccinations were absent in the healthy HIV-negative adult donors. Each sorted subset replicate got 200 ng genomic DNA, 30,000 or so genomes. Measured with immunoSEQ multiplex PCR; TCRdb has only the in-frame clones, and not every one. The repertoire holds a few million clones, with 93% as singletons. The sequenced sample was naive CD8+ T cells from PBMCs. The chain uses TRBV4-1 and TRBJ1-1; D is unresolved. The receptor was derived from a man younger than 35 in good health. Some clones in this sample may be carry-over from other donors' samples. DNA of the CDR3: TGCGCCAGCAGCCAAGTTGGTCTCACTGAAGCTTTCTTT. It codes for CASSQVGLTEAFF.